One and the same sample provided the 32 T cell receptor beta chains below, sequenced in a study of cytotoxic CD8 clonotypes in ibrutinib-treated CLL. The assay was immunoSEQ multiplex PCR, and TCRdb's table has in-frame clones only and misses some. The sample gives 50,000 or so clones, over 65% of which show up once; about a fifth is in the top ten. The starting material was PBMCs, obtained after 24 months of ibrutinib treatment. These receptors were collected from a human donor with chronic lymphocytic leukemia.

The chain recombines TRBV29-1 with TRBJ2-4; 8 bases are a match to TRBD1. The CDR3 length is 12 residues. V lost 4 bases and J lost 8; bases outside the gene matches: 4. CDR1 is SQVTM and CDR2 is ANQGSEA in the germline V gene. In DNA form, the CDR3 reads TGCAGCGTTGGGACAGGGAGAGACATTCAGTACTTC. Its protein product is CSVGTGRDIQYF.

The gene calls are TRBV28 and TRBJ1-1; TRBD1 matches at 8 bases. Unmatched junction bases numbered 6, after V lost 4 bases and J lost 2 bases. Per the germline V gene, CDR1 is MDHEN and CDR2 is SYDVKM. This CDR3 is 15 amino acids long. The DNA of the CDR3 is TGTGCCAGCAGTTCGGCAGGGGGCTTTAACACTGAAGCTTTCTTT. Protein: CASSSAGGFNTEAFF.

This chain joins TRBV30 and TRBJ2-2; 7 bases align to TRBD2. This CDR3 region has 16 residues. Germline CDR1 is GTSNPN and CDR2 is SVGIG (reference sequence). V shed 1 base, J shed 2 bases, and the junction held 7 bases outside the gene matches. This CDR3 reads CAWSGAGVINTGELFF. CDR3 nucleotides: TGTGCCTGGAGTGGGGCGGGAGTGATTAACACCGGGGAGCTGTTTTTT.

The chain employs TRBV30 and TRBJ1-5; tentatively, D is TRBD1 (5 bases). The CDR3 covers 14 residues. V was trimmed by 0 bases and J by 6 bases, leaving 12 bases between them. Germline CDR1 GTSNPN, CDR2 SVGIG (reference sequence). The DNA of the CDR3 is TGTGCCTGGAGTGTATGGGGGTCGGGTCAGCCCCAGCATTTT. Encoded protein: CAWSVWGSGQPQHF.

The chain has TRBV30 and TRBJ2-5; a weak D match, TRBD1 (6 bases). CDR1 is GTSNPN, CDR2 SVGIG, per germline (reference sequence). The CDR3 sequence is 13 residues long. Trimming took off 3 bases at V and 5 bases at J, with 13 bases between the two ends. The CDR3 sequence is CAWRQGVGETQYF. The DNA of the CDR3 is TGTGCCTGGAGACAGGGAGTAGGGGAGACCCAGTACTTC.

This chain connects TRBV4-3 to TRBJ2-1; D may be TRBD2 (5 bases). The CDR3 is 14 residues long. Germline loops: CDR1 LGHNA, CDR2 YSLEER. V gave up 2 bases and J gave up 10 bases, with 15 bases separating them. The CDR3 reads CASSQTPQRGEQFF. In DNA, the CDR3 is TGCGCCAGCAGCCAAACTCCCCAGCGAGGGGAGCAGTTCTTC.

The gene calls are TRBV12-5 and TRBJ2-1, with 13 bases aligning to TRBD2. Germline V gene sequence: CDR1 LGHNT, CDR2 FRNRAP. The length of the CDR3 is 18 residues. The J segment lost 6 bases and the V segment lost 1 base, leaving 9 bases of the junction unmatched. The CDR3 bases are TGTGCTAGTGGTTTGGCCGCCGGACTAGCGGGAGCTGGCAATGAGCAGTTCTTC. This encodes CASGLAAGLAGAGNEQFF.

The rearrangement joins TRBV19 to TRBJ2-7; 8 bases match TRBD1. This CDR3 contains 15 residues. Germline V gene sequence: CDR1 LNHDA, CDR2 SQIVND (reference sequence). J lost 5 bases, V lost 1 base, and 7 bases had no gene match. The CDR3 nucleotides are TGTGCCAGTAGTATAGGCCCCGGACAGGGAAACGAGCAGTACTTC. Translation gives CASSIGPGQGNEQYF.

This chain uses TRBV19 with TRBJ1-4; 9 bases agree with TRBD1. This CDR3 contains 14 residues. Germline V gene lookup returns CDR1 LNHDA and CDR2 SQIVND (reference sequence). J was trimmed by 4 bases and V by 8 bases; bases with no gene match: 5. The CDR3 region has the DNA TGTGCCAGTTGTCCGGGACAGGGTAATGAAAAACTGTTTTTT. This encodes CASCPGQGNEKLFF.

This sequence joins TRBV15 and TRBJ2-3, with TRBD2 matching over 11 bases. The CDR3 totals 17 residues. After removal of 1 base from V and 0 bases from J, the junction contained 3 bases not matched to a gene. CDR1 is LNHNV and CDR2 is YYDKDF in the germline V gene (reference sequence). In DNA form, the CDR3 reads TGTGCCACCAGCAGAGCGGGACTAGCGGCTAGCACAGATACGCAGTATTTT. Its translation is CATSRAGLAASTDTQYF. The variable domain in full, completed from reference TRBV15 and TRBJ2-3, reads DAMVIQNPRYQVTQFGKPVTLSCSQTLNHNVMYWYQQKSSQAPKLLFHYYDKDFNNEADTPDNFQSRRPNTSFCFLDIRSPGLGDTAMYLCATSRAGLAASTDTQYFGPGTRLTVL.

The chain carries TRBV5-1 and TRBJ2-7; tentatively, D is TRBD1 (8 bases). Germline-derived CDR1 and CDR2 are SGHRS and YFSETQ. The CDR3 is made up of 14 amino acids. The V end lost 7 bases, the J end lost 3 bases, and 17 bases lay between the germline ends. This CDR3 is CASRRAGQDYEQYF. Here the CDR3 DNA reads TGCGCCAGCCGTCGAGCGGGACAGGACTACGAGCAGTACTTC.

The chain's CDR3 is CASSLGASGSHEQYF. DNA of the CDR3: TGCGCCAGCAGCTTAGGGGCTAGCGGGAGCCACGAGCAGTACTTC. The V gene is TRBV5-1, the J gene TRBJ2-7, with TRBD2 matching 10 bases. The germline V gene encodes CDR1 SGHRS and CDR2 YFSETQ. Unmatched junction bases numbered 7, after V lost 2 bases and J lost 5 bases. This CDR3 region has 15 residues.

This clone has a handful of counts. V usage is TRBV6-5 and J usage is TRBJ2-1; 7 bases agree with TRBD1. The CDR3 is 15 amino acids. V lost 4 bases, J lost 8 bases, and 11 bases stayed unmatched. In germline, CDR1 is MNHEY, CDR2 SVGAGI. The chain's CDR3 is CASSSGTDPYHEQFF. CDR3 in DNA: TGTGCCAGCAGTTCCGGGACAGATCCCTATCATGAGCAGTTCTTC.

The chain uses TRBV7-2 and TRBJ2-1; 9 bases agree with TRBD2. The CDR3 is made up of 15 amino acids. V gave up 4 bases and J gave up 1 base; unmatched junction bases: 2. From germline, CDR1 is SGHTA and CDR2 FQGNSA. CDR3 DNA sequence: TGTGCCAGCAGCTCAGCGGGAGGTTCCTACAATGAGCAGTTCTTC. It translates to CASSSAGGSYNEQFF.

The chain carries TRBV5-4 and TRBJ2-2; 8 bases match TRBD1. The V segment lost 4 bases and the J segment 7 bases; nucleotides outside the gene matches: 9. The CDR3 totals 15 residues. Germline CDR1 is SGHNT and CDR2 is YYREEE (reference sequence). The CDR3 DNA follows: TGTGCCAGCAGCCCGGACAGGGTTGACGACGGGGAGCTGTTTTTT. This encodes CASSPDRVDDGELFF.

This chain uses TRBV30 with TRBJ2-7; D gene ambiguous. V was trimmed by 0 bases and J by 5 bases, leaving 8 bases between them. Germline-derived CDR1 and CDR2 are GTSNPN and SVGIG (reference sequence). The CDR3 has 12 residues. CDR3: CAWSVPADEQYF. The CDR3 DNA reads TGTGCCTGGAGTGTACCGGCCGACGAGCAGTACTTC.

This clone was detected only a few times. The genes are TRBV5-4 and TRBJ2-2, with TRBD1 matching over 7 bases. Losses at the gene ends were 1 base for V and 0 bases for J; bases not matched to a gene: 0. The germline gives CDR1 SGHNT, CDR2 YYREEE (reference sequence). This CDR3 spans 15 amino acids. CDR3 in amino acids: CASSLTGANTGELFF. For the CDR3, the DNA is TGTGCCAGCAGCTTGACAGGGGCGAACACCGGGGAGCTGTTTTTT.

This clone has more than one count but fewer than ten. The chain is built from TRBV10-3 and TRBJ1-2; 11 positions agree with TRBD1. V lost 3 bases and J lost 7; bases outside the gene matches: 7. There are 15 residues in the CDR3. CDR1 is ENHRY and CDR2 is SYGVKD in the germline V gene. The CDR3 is CAISDSGTGGGGYTF. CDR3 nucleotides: TGTGCCATCAGTGATTCCGGGACAGGGGGTGGTGGCTACACCTTC.

The CDR3 DNA is TGTGCCAGCAGCCCCTACAGGACAGGGGGCGGCAATGAGCAGTTCTTC. It encodes CASSPYRTGGGNEQFF. The V gene is TRBV7-9, the J gene TRBJ2-1; 11 bases are shared with TRBD1. The CDR3 extends over 16 amino acids. V dropped 5 bases and J dropped 6; count of bases not matched to a gene: 9. Germline values: CDR1 SEHNR, CDR2 FQNEAQ (reference sequence). Full variable domain (remainder filled in from reference TRBV7-9 and TRBJ2-1): DTGVSQNPRHKITKRGQNVTFRCDPISEHNRLYWYRQTLGQGPEFLTYFQNEAQLEKSRLLSDRFSAERPKGSFSTLEIQRTEQGDSAMYLCASSPYRTGGGNEQFFGPGTRLTVL.

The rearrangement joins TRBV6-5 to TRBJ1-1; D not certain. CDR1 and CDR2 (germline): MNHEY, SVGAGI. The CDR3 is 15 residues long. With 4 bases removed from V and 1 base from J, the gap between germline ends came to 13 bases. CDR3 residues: CASSFRFAGNTEAFF. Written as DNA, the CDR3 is TGTGCCAGCAGTTTCCGCTTCGCAGGGAACACTGAAGCTTTCTTT.

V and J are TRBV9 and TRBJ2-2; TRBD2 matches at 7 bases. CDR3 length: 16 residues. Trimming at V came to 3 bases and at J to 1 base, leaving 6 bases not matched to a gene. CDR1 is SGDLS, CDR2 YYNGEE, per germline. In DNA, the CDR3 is TGTGCCAGCAGCGCCTCGACTAGCAGGAACACCGGGGAGCTGTTTTTT. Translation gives CASSASTSRNTGELFF. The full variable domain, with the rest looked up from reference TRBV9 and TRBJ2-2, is DSGVTQTPKHLITATGQRVTLRCSPRSGDLSVYWYQQSLDQGLQFLIQYYNGEERAKGNILERFSAQQFPDLHSELNLSSLELGDSALYFCASSASTSRNTGELFFGEGSRLTVL.

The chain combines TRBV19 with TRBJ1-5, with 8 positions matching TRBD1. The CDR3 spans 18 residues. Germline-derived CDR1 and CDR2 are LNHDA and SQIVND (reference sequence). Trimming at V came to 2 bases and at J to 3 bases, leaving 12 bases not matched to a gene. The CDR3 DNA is TGTGCCAGTAGTATAAGTGGGCAGGGGGCTTTTTACAATCAGCCCCAGCATTTT. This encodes CASSISGQGAFYNQPQHF.

The CDR3 reads CASSLSSSRVASYNEQFF. CDR3 DNA: TGTGCCAGCAGCTTAAGCTCGTCGCGGGTAGCCTCCTACAATGAGCAGTTCTTC. The gene calls are TRBV7-2 and TRBJ2-1; D is perhaps TRBD2 (5 bases). This CDR3 contains 18 residues. V was clipped by 2 bases and J by 0 bases, with 17 bases between them. CDR1 is SGHTA, CDR2 FQGNSA, per germline.

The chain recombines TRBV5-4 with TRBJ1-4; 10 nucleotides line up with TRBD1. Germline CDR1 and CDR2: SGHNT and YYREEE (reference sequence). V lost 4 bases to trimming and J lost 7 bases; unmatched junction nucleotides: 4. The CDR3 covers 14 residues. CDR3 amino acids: CASSRDRGREKLFF. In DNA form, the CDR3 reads TGTGCCAGCAGCCGTGACAGGGGGCGTGAAAAACTGTTTTTT. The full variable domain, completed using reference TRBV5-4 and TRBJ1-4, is ETGVTQSPTHLIKTRGQQVTLRCSSQSGHNTVSWYQQALGQGPQFIFQYYREEENGRGNFPPRFSGLQFPNYSSELNVNALELDDSALYLCASSRDRGREKLFFGSGTQLSVL.

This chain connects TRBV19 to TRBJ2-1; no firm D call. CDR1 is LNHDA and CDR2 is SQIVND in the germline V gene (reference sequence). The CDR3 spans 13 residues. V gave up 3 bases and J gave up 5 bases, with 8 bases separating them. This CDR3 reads CASSMVGNNEQFF. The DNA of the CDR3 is TGTGCCAGTAGTATGGTGGGTAACAATGAGCAGTTCTTC.

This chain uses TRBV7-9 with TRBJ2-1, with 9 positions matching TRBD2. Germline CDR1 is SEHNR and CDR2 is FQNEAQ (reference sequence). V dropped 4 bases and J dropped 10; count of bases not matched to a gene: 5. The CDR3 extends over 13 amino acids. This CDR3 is CASSSIAGDEQFF. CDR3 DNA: TGTGCCAGCAGCTCCATAGCGGGAGACGAGCAGTTCTTC.

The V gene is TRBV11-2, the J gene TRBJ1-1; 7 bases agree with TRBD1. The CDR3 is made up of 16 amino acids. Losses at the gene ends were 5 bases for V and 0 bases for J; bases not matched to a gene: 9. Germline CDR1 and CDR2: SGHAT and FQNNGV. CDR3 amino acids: CASSPGDSLMNTEAFF. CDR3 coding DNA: TGTGCCAGCAGCCCCGGGGACAGTCTTATGAACACTGAAGCTTTCTTT.

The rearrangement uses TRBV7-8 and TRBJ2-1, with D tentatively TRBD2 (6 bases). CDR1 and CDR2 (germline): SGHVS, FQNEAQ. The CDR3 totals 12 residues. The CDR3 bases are TGTGCAGGAGGGACTTCTAAGGATGAGCAGTTCTTC. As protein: CAGGTSKDEQFF. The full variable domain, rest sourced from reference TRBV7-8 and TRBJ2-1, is GAGVSQSPRYKVAKRGQDVALRCDPISGHVSLFWYQQALGQGPEFLTYFQNEAQLDKSGLPSDRFFAERPEGSVSTLKIQRTQQEDSAVYLCAGGTSKDEQFFGPGTRLTVL.

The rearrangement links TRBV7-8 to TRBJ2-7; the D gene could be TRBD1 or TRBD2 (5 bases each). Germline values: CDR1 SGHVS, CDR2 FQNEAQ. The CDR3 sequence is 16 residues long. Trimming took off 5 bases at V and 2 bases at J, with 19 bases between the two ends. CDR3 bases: TGTGCCAGCAGCATAGTAGGCCGGGACGTAACCTACGAGCAGTACTTC. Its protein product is CASSIVGRDVTYEQYF. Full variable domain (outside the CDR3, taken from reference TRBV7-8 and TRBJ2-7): GAGVSQSPRYKVAKRGQDVALRCDPISGHVSLFWYQQALGQGPEFLTYFQNEAQLDKSGLPSDRFFAERPEGSVSTLKIQRTQQEDSAVYLCASSIVGRDVTYEQYFGPGTRLTVT.

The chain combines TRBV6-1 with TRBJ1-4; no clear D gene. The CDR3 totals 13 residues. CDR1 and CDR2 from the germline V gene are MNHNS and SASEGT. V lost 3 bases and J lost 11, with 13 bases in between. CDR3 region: CASSEGPMRKLFF. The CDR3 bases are TGTGCCAGCAGTGAGGGTCCTATGAGGAAACTGTTTTTT.

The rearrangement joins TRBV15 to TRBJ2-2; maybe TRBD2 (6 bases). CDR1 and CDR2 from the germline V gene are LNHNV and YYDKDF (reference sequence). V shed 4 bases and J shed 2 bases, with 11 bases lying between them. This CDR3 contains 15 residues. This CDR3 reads CATSIGTFNTGELFF. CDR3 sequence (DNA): TGTGCCACCAGCATTGGGACTTTTAACACCGGGGAGCTGTTTTTT.

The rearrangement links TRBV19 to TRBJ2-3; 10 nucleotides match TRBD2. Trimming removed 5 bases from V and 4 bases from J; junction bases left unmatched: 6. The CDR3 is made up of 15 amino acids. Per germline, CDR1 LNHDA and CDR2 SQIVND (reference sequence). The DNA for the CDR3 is TGTGCCAGTAGTTTGGCTAGCGGGAGCGCAGATACGCAGTATTTT. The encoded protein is CASSLASGSADTQYF.